One sample yielded the 29 T cell receptor beta chains listed below, sequenced in a study of CD8 T cells in ankylosing spondylitis. TCRdb independently ran MiXCR on the 5' RACE reads; one entry per CDR3 protein. The sample contains approximately 350,000 distinct CDR3 sequences, more than 20% of which appear only once. The sample consisted of blood, either unsorted or a sorted T cell fraction (not recorded which). The source of these receptors is a male donor with ankylosing spondylitis or in good health (not recorded which).

J is TRBJ2-2 and V is TRBV11-3; no clear D gene. The V gene's germline CDR1 is SGHNT and CDR2 YENEEA. CDR3 size: 13 residues. V was cut by 5 bases and J by 3 bases, with 7 bases left in between. CDR3 residues: CASSAVYTGELFF. The CDR3 DNA sequence: TGTGCCAGCAGCGCAGTCTACACCGGGGAGCTGTTTTTT.

The J gene is TRBJ2-3, the V gene TRBV6-6, with D possibly being TRBD2 (5 bases). The CDR3 has 13 amino acids. Germline lookup yields CDR1 MNHNY and CDR2 SVGAGI (reference sequence). V lost 10 bases and J 0 bases, leaving 11 bases between the germline ends. As DNA, the CDR3 is TGTGCCACACGACTACCTAGCACAGATACGCAGTATTTT. It specifies CATRLPSTDTQYF.

The V and J genes are TRBV5-1 and TRBJ2-1; D is ambiguous. Germline CDR1 and CDR2: SGHRS and YFSETQ. The CDR3 consists of 13 residues. Deletions cut 1 base from V and 8 bases from J, with 10 bases between. DNA for the CDR3: TGCGCCAGCAGCTTGTCAGGAGCCTATGAGCAGTTCTTC. This encodes CASSLSGAYEQFF.

This clonotype was counted between two and nine times. This rearrangement joins TRBV6-5 to TRBJ2-5, with D unresolved. The CDR3 contains 15 residues. Trimming cost V 4 bases and J 3 bases, with 15 bases left between them. The V gene's germline CDR1 is MNHEY and CDR2 SVGAGI. The CDR3 spells CASSLLRDVKETQYF. The CDR3, as DNA: TGTGCCAGCAGTTTGTTAAGGGATGTGAAAGAGACCCAGTACTTC.

The chain combines TRBV27 with TRBJ2-1; D is possibly TRBD2 (6 bases). Germline loops: CDR1 MNHEY, CDR2 SMNVEV (reference sequence). The CDR3 loop spans 15 amino acids. V was clipped by 5 bases and J by 10 bases, with 21 bases between them. This CDR3 is CASSATLAWPYEQFF. The CDR3 DNA reads TGTGCCAGCAGTGCCACCCTAGCGTGGCCATACGAGCAGTTCTTC.

The V gene is TRBV6-4, the J gene TRBJ1-2; D is unclear. This CDR3 comprises 13 residues. Germline lookup yields CDR1 MRHNA and CDR2 SNTAGT. Trimming left V 0 bases short and J 6 bases short, with 8 bases between. The CDR3 region is CASSDSGRNGYTF. CDR3 nucleotides: TGTGCCAGCAGTGACTCCGGAAGGAATGGCTACACCTTC.

The chain links TRBV20-1 to TRBJ2-1; 10 bases fit TRBD1. J lost 7 bases, V lost 0 bases, and 6 bases had no gene match. CDR1 is DFQATT and CDR2 is SNEGSKA in the germline V gene (reference sequence). The CDR3 is 15 amino acids. CDR3 nucleotide sequence: TGCAGTGCTAGAGACTGGGACAGGGGTTATAATGAGCAGTTCTTC. Translating it yields CSARDWDRGYNEQFF.

V and J are TRBV10-3 and TRBJ2-5; 12 bases are a match to TRBD2. The CDR3 sequence is 18 residues long. Trimming took 6 bases from V and 5 from J; bases not matched to a gene: 16. The germline V gene has CDR1 ENHRY and CDR2 SYGVKD. CDR3 protein: CAISTRRLAGVPRETQYF. CDR3 DNA sequence: TGTGCCATCAGCACCAGAAGACTAGCGGGGGTTCCGCGGGAGACCCAGTACTTC.

The V gene is TRBV3-1, the J gene TRBJ2-3; D is perhaps TRBD1 (5 bases). This CDR3 contains 15 residues. Trimming left V 0 bases short and J 4 bases short, with 11 bases between. CDR1 is LGHDT, CDR2 YNNKEL, per germline (reference sequence). The CDR3: CASSQDIGAADTQYF. CDR3 coding DNA: TGTGCCAGCAGCCAAGATATAGGGGCGGCAGATACGCAGTATTTT.

There are a few counts of this clonotype. The chain recombines TRBV4-2 with TRBJ2-3, with 7 bases aligning to TRBD2. The CDR3 covers 14 residues. The V and J ends lost 5 bases and 5 bases, in that order; junction bases with no gene match: 7. Per the germline V gene, CDR1 is LGHNA and CDR2 is YNFKEQ. The CDR3, as DNA: TGTGCCAGCAGCTCCCGGACTAGGGAAGATACGCAGTATTTT. It translates to CASSSRTREDTQYF.

This clonotype has a handful of counts. The chain couples TRBV20-1 to TRBJ2-7; TRBD1 matches 7 bases. The ends lost 5 bases at V and 0 bases at J; junction bases unmatched: 10. Germline V CDR1 and CDR2: DFQATT, SNEGSKA (reference sequence). CDR3 length: 15 amino acids. CDR3 residues: CSAFRDSVYSYEQYF. CDR3 DNA sequence: TGCAGTGCTTTCCGGGACAGCGTATACTCCTACGAGCAGTACTTC.

This sequence joins TRBV2 and TRBJ1-4, with D maybe TRBD1 (5 bases). V shed 3 bases and J shed 10 bases, with 12 bases lying between them. This CDR3 contains 13 residues. Germline V CDR1 and CDR2: SNHLY, FYNNEI. The CDR3 region is CASSDVFQGKLFF. CDR3 bases: TGTGCCAGCAGTGACGTATTTCAGGGAAAACTGTTTTTT. Looking up the rest from reference TRBV2 and TRBJ1-4 gives the full variable domain: EPEVTQTPSHQVTQMGQEVILRCVPISNHLYFYWYRQILGQKVEFLVSFYNNEISEKSEIFDDQFSVERPDGSNFTLKIRSTKLEDSAMYFCASSDVFQGKLFFGSGTQLSVL.

This clonotype was observed a handful of times. The chain employs TRBV12-3 or TRBV12-4 and TRBJ1-5, with TRBD1 as a possible D gene (6 bases). The CDR3 runs 15 residues. Trimming removed 5 bases at V and 5 bases at J, with 16 bases between. The CDR3 region is CASSPSTGRDQPQHF. CDR3 sequence (DNA): TGTGCCAGCAGTCCTTCTACAGGGAGGGATCAGCCCCAGCATTTT.

In this sample, this clonotype turned up once. The CDR3 DNA follows: TGTGCCTGTAGCATCAGGGGCCCTGAAGATACGCAGTATTTT. Amino acid sequence: CACSIRGPEDTQYF. The rearrangement joins TRBV10-3 to TRBJ2-3; a weak D match, TRBD1 (6 bases). Germline V lookup: CDR1 ENHRY, CDR2 SYGVKD. The CDR3 covers 14 residues. V dropped 11 bases and J dropped 5 bases, with 20 bases sitting between them.

The chain employs TRBV12-3 or TRBV12-4 and TRBJ1-5; maybe TRBD1 (5 bases). The CDR3 consists of 14 residues. V was clipped by 6 bases and J by 6 bases, with 15 bases between them. Here the CDR3 reads CASSPQVPGQPQHF. CDR3 DNA: TGTGCCAGCAGCCCACAGGTACCCGGTCAGCCCCAGCATTTT.

The chain couples TRBV27 to TRBJ2-1; TRBD1 is a possible D gene (6 bases). Germline lookup yields CDR1 MNHEY and CDR2 SMNVEV (reference sequence). V lost 6 bases to trimming and J lost 1 base, with 13 bases between them. CDR3 length: 15 residues. CDR3 amino acids: CASRAGTYSYNEQFF. The CDR3 DNA reads TGTGCCAGCAGAGCCGGGACATATTCCTACAATGAGCAGTTCTTC.

This chain joins TRBV29-1 and TRBJ2-1; D unclear. The CDR3 totals 13 residues. Trimming cost V 4 bases and J 6 bases, with 13 bases left between them. The germline V gene has CDR1 SQVTM and CDR2 ANQGSEA. In DNA form, the CDR3 reads TGCAGCGTTGGGATCAACTCTGGCAATGAGCAGTTCTTC. Encoded protein: CSVGINSGNEQFF.

The chain couples TRBV4-1 to TRBJ2-1, with TRBD2 matching 10 bases. The CDR3 runs to 15 residues. Trimming removed 4 bases from V and 6 bases from J; junction bases left unmatched: 6. Germline loops: CDR1 MGHRA, CDR2 YSYEKL. The CDR3 region is CASSLSGGEGNEQFF. CDR3 nucleotide sequence: TGCGCCAGCAGCCTCAGCGGGGGGGAAGGCAATGAGCAGTTCTTC.

The J gene is TRBJ1-6, the V gene TRBV2; D is unclear. The V end was cut by 5 bases, the J end by 5 bases, with 4 bases between. From germline, CDR1 is SNHLY and CDR2 FYNNEI. This CDR3 is 12 amino acids long. In DNA, the CDR3 is TGTGCCAGCAGTTCCAATAATTCACCCCTCCACTTT. Translation gives CASSSNNSPLHF.

This clonotype was seen a handful of times. The rearrangement joins TRBV28 to TRBJ1-5, with 7 nucleotides matching TRBD1. CDR1 is MDHEN, CDR2 SYDVKM, per germline. Trimming cost V 4 bases and J 11 bases; bases outside gene matches: 2. The CDR3 has 11 amino acids. The CDR3 bases are TGTGCCAGCAGTTATCAGGGGGCCCAGCATTTT. It is translated as CASSYQGAQHF.

This clonotype was seen a few times. The V call is TRBV30, the J call TRBJ1-2; weak D call: TRBD1 (6 bases). V shed 6 bases and J shed 1 base, with 12 bases lying between them. Germline lookup yields CDR1 GTSNPN and CDR2 SVGIG (reference sequence). The CDR3 extends over 13 amino acids. CDR3 amino acids: CACTGTRNYGYTF. The CDR3 bases are TGTGCCTGCACCGGGACACGTAACTATGGCTACACCTTC.

V is TRBV7-9 and J is TRBJ2-7; 10 bases fit TRBD1. The CDR3 runs 15 residues. V dropped 5 bases and J dropped 7; count of bases not matched to a gene: 11. Germline V lookup: CDR1 SEHNR, CDR2 FQNEAQ (reference sequence). This chain's CDR3 is CASSPPGTGVLEQYF. The CDR3 DNA reads TGTGCCAGCAGCCCCCCCGGGACAGGGGTTCTGGAGCAGTACTTC.

V usage is TRBV20-1 and J usage is TRBJ1-5; no clear D gene. The CDR3 spans 10 residues. Trimming left V 8 bases short and J 4 bases short, with 6 bases between. Germline assignment: CDR1 DFQATT and CDR2 SNEGSKA (reference sequence). The CDR3 nucleotides read TGCAGTTTCGGGAATCAGCCCCAGCATTTT. This sequence encodes CSFGNQPQHF.

CDR3 sequence reads: CASSLGVAGGLRTGELFF. The CDR3 nucleotides read TGTGCCAGCAGCTTAGGAGTAGCGGGGGGTTTAAGGACCGGGGAGCTGTTTTTT. The V gene is TRBV11-2, the J gene TRBJ2-2, with TRBD2 identical over 10 bases. CDR1 is SGHAT and CDR2 is FQNNGV in the germline V gene. V lost 1 base to trimming and J lost 5 bases; unmatched junction nucleotides: 10. The CDR3 contains 18 residues.

The V gene is TRBV29-1, the J gene TRBJ2-2; no reliable D call. With 2 bases removed from V and 5 bases from J, the gap between germline ends came to 12 bases. Germline V gene lookup returns CDR1 SQVTM and CDR2 ANQGSEA. This CDR3 has 14 amino acids. DNA for the CDR3: TGCAGCGTTGAAACCGGCAGAGCGACCGGGGAGCTGTTTTTT. Its translation is CSVETGRATGELFF.

This chain connects TRBV6-5 to TRBJ2-3; TRBD2 matches at 9 bases. The CDR3 is 16 residues long. CDR1 MNHEY and CDR2 SVGAGI come from the germline V gene. V lost 0 bases and J lost 5; bases outside the gene matches: 6. The CDR3 DNA sequence: TGTGCCAGCAGTTACTCGACGGGACTAGCTTTAGATACGCAGTATTTT. Translation gives CASSYSTGLALDTQYF.

This clonotype has more than one count but fewer than ten. The V and J genes are TRBV7-9 and TRBJ2-5; tentatively, D is TRBD2 (5 bases). The CDR3 contains 13 residues. V was cut by 5 bases and J by 5 bases, with 12 bases left in between. Germline values: CDR1 SEHNR, CDR2 FQNEAQ (reference sequence). Here the CDR3 reads CASSPRRVETQYF. CDR3 coding DNA: TGTGCCAGCAGCCCCAGGCGGGTGGAGACCCAGTACTTC. The variable domain in full, completed from reference TRBV7-9 and TRBJ2-5, reads DTGVSQNPRHKITKRGQNVTFRCDPISEHNRLYWYRQTLGQGPEFLTYFQNEAQLEKSRLLSDRFSAERPKGSFSTLEIQRTEQGDSAMYLCASSPRRVETQYFGPGTRLLVL.

Only a few counts were recorded for this clonotype. The chain joins TRBV12-3 or TRBV12-4 to TRBJ2-3; D ambiguous. V was shortened by 4 bases and J by 2 bases, with 16 bases between the two germline ends. CDR3 length: 16 residues. The DNA of the CDR3 is TGTGCCAGCAGTTCTTTTCAAGATTCTAACACAGATACGCAGTATTTT. This sequence encodes CASSSFQDSNTDTQYF.

The V call is TRBV10-3, the J call TRBJ2-1; TRBD1 is a possible D gene (5 bases). The CDR3 is 13 residues long. CDR1 ENHRY and CDR2 SYGVKD come from the germline V gene. Trimming removed 7 bases at V and 3 bases at J, with 10 bases between. CDR3 sequence (DNA): TGTGCCATCACCGAAGACAGCTACAATGAGCAGTTCTTC. It is translated as CAITEDSYNEQFF.